A single sample gave rise to the 5 T cell receptor beta chains below, sequenced in a study of blood T cell repertoires in COVID-19. Sequenced by immunoSEQ multiplex PCR; TCRdb stores in-frame clones only, minus some. The sample includes about 160,000 clones, over 80% of them seen just once. Sequenced material: peripheral blood. These receptors were taken from a man aged 30 to 39 with COVID-19, enrolled during active disease.

The gene calls are TRBV24-1 and TRBJ2-1, with TRBD2 matching 12 bases. CDR1 and CDR2 from the germline V gene are KGHDR and SFDVKD. V trimming: 4 bases; J trimming: 6 bases; junction bases outside the gene matches: 3. This CDR3 is built from 15 residues. The CDR3 nucleotides are TGTGCCACCAGTGAGCGGACTAGCGGGACCAATGAGCAGTTCTTC. Its translation: CATSERTSGTNEQFF.

The rearrangement joins TRBV7-2 to TRBJ1-6; D uncertain. CDR3 length: 12 amino acids. The V gene lost 5 bases and the J gene lost 13 bases, with 12 bases spanning the gap. Germline V lookup: CDR1 SGHTA, CDR2 FQGNSA. The CDR3 loop is CASSDYLGPLHF. DNA of the CDR3: TGTGCCAGCAGCGACTACCTGGGTCCCCTCCACTTT.

This clone has only one observation. This chain uses TRBV30 with TRBJ1-4; 7 positions match TRBD1. Unmatched junction bases numbered 6, after V lost 6 bases and J lost 2 bases. The CDR3 spans 14 residues. Germline values: CDR1 GTSNPN, CDR2 SVGIG (reference sequence). The CDR3 region has the DNA TGTGCCTGCTCCCCGACAGGGACTAATGAAAAACTGTTTTTT. It specifies CACSPTGTNEKLFF.

The sample holds one count of this clone. J is TRBJ2-5 and V is TRBV6-6; the D gene is possibly TRBD1 (6 bases). Deletions cut 8 bases from V and 7 bases from J, with 17 bases between. The CDR3 covers 13 residues. CDR1 is MNHNY and CDR2 is SVGAGI in the germline V gene (reference sequence). The CDR3 DNA sequence: TGTGCCAGCCTCTCAGGGACAAGGGTGACCCAGTACTTC. Protein product: CASLSGTRVTQYF.

The rearrangement uses TRBV12-3 or TRBV12-4 and TRBJ1-2; D gene ambiguous. The CDR3 is 13 amino acids. The V and J ends lost 5 bases and 3 bases respectively, with 10 bases between them. CDR3 in amino acids: CASSILRDYGYTF. The CDR3 DNA is TGTGCCAGCAGTATACTACGGGACTATGGCTACACCTTC.